The 2 T cell receptor beta chains listed next were all sequenced from one sample in a study of vaccination and CD4 T cells after COVID-19. Cultured CD4+ T cell DNA was sequenced using the Oncomine TCR Beta short-read assay. TCRdb re-called the PCR reads through MiXCR, storing one row per CDR3 protein. Of around 12,000 distinct CDR3 sequences in the sample, under 65% were seen once. The sample's treatment: roughly nine-day PBMC culture with coronavirus spike peptide pools or control peptides (ViraFEST assay). No cognate antigen is known for these TCRs. The sample taken for sequencing was CD4+ T cells from blood, cultured in vitro. These receptor sequences come from a human donor who had recovered from COVID-19.

The chain joins TRBV5-1 to TRBJ2-1, with D perhaps matching TRBD2 (5 bases). This CDR3 region has 14 residues. The germline CDR1 and CDR2 sequences are SGHRS and YFSETQ. V lost 4 bases to trimming and J lost 6 bases, with 14 bases between them. The chain's CDR3 is CASSVGGAGNEQFF. For the CDR3, the DNA is TGCGCCAGCAGCGTCGGAGGTGCGGGCAATGAGCAGTTCTTC.

The V gene is TRBV5-4, the J gene TRBJ2-2; D may be TRBD1 or TRBD2 (5 bases each). V lost 5 bases to trimming and J lost 4 bases, with 15 bases between them. Germline-derived CDR1 and CDR2 are SGHNT and YYREEE (reference sequence). CDR3 length: 15 amino acids. The CDR3 bases are TGTGCCAGCAGACAATTCAGGGAGATCACCGGGGAGCTGTTTTTT. Translating it yields CASRQFREITGELFF.